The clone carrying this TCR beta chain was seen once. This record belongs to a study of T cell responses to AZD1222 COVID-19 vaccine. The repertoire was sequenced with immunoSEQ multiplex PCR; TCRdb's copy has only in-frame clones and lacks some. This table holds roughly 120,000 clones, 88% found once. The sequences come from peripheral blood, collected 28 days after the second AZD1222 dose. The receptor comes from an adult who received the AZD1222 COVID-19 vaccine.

CDR3 loop: CASSLITGGNEQYF. The DNA of the CDR3 is TGCGCCAGCAGCTTGATAACAGGGGGAAACGAGCAGTACTTC. The chain combines TRBV5-1 with TRBJ2-7, with 8 bases fitting TRBD1. The CDR3 consists of 14 residues. The V gene's germline CDR1 is SGHRS and CDR2 YFSETQ. The V segment lost 1 base and the J segment 5 bases; nucleotides outside the gene matches: 5.